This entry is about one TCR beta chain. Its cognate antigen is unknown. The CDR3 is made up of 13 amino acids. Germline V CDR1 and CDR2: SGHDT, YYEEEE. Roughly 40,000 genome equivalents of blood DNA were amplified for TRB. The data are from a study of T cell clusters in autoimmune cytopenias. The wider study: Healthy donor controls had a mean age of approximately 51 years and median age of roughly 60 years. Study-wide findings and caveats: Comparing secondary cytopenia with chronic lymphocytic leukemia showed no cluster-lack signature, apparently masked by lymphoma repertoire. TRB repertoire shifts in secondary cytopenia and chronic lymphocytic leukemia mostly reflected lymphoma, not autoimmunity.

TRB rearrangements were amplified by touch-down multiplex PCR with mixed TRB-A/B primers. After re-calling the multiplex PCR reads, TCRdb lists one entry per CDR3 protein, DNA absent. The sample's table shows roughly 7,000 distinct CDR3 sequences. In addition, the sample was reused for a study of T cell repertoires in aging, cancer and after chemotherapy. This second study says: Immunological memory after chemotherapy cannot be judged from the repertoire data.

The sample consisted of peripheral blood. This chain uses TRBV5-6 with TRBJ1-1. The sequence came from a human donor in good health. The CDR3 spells CASSLEVNTEAFF.